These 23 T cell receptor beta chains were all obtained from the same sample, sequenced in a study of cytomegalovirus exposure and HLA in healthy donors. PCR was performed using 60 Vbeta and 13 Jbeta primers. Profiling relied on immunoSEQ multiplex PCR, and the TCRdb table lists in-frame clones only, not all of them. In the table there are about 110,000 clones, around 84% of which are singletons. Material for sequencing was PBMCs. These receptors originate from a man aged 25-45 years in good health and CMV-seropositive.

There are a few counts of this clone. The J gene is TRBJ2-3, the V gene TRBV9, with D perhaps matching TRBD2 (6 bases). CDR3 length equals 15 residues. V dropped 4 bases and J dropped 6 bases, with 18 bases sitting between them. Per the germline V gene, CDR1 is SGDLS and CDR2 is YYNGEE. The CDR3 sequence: CASSTRGGGGDTQYF. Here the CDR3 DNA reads TGTGCCAGCAGCACCCGGGGAGGCGGTGGGGATACGCAGTATTTT. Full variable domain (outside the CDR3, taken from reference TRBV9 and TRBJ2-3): DSGVTQTPKHLITATGQRVTLRCSPRSGDLSVYWYQQSLDQGLQFLIQYYNGEERAKGNILERFSAQQFPDLHSELNLSSLELGDSALYFCASSTRGGGGDTQYFGPGTRLTVL.

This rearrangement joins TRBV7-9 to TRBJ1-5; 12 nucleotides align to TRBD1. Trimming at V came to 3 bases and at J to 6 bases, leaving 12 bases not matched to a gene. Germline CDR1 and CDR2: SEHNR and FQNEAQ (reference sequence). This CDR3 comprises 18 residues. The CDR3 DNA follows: TGTGCCAGCAGCTTGGGACAGGGGGCGGAATGGATCGGTCAGCCCCAGCATTTT. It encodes CASSLGQGAEWIGQPQHF.

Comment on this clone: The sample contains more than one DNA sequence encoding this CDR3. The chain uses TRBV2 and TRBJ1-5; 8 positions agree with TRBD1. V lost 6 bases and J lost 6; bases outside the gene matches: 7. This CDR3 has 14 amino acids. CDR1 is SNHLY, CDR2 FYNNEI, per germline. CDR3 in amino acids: CASSPGQGGQPQHF. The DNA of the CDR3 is TGTGCCAGCAGCCCCGGACAGGGAGGTCAGCCCCAGCATTTT. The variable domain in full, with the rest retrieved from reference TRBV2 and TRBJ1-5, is EPEVTQTPSHQVTQMGQEVILRCVPISNHLYFYWYRQILGQKVEFLVSFYNNEISEKSEIFDDQFSVERPDGSNFTLKIRSTKLEDSAMYFCASSPGQGGQPQHFGDGTRLSIL.

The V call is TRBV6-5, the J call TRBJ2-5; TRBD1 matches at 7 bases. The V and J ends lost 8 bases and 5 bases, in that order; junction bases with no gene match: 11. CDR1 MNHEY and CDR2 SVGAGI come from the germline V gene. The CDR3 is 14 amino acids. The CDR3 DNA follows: TGTGCCAGCGCTAGGGGCAGGGGGACGGAGACCCAGTACTTC. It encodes CASARGRGTETQYF.

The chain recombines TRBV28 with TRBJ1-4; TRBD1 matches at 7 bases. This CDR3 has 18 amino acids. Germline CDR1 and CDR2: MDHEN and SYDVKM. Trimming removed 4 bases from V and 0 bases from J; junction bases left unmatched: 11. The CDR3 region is CASSSGGNPFATNEKLFF. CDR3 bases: TGTGCCAGCAGTTCAGGGGGGAATCCCTTCGCAACTAATGAAAAACTGTTTTTT.

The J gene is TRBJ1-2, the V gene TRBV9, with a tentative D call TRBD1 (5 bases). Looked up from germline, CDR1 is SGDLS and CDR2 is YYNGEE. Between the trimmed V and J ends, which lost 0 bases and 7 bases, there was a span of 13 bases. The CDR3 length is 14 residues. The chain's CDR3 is CASSVDRSRRGYTF. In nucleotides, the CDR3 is TGTGCCAGCAGCGTAGACAGGTCAAGACGTGGCTACACCTTC.

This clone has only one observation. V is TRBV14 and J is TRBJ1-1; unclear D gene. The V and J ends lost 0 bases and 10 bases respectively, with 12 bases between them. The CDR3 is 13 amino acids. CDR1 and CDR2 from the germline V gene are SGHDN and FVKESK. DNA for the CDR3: TGTGCCAGCAGCCAAGATAGAAGACTAGGAGCTTTCTTT. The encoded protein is CASSQDRRLGAFF. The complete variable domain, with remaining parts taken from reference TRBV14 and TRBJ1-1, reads EAGVTQFPSHSVIEKGQTVTLRCDPISGHDNLYWYRRVMGKEIKFLLHFVKESKQDESGMPNNRFLAERTGGTYSTLKVQPAELEDSGVYFCASSQDRRLGAFFGQGTRLTVV.

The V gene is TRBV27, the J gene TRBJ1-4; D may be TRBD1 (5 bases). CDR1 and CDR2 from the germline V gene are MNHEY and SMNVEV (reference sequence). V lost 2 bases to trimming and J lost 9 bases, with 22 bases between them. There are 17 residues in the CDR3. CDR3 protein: CASSLSRPGRFVQKLFF. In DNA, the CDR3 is TGTGCCAGCAGTTTAAGTCGTCCAGGGAGGTTTGTACAAAAACTGTTTTTT.

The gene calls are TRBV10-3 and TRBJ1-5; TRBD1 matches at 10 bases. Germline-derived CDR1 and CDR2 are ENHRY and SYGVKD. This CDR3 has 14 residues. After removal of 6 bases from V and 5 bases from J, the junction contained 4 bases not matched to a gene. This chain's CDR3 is CAIRSGTGDQPQHF. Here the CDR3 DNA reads TGTGCCATCAGATCCGGGACAGGGGATCAGCCCCAGCATTTT.

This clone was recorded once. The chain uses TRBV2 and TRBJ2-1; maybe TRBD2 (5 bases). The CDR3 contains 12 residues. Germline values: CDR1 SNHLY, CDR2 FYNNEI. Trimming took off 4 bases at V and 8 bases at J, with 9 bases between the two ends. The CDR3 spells CASSVLGDEQFF. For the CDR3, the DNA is TGTGCCAGCAGTGTTTTGGGAGATGAGCAGTTCTTC. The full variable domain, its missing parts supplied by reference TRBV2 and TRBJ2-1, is EPEVTQTPSHQVTQMGQEVILRCVPISNHLYFYWYRQILGQKVEFLVSFYNNEISEKSEIFDDQFSVERPDGSNFTLKIRSTKLEDSAMYFCASSVLGDEQFFGPGTRLTVL.

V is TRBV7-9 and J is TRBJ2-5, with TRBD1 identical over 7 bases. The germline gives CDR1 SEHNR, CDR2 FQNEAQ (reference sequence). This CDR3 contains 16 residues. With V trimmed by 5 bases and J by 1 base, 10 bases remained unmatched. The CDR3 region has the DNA TGTGCCAGCAGCATACGTTACGACAGGGTCCAAGAGACCCAGTACTTC. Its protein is CASSIRYDRVQETQYF.

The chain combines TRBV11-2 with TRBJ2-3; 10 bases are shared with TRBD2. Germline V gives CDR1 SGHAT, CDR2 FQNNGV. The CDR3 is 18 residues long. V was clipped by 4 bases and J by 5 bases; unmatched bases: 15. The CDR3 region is CASSYRKREGLGEDTQYF. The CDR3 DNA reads TGTGCCAGCAGCTATCGGAAGCGGGAGGGCCTTGGGGAAGATACGCAGTATTTT.

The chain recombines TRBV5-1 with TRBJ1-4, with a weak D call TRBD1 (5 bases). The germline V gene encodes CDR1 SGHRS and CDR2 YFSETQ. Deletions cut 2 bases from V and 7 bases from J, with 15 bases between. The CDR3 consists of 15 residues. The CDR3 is CASSFGGTLGEKLFF. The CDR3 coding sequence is TGCGCCAGCAGCTTCGGGGGGACCTTGGGTGAAAAACTGTTTTTT.

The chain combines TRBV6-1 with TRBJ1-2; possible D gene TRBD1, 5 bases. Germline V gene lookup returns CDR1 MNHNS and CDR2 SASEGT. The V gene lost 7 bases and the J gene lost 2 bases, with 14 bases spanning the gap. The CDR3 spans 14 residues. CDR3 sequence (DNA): TGTGCCAGCACCGCGGGACTGCAGAACTATGGCTACACCTTC. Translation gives CASTAGLQNYGYTF.

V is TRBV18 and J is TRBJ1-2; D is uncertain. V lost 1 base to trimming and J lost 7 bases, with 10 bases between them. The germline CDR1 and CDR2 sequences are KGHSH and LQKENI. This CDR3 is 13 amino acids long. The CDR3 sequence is CASSPLEGGGYTF. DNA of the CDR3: TGTGCCAGCTCACCACTAGAGGGCGGTGGCTACACCTTC.

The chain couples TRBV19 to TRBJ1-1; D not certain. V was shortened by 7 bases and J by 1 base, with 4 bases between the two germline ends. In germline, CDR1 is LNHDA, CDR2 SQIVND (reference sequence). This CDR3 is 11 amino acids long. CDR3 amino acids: CASTKNTEAFF. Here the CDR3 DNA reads TGTGCCAGTACAAAGAACACTGAAGCTTTCTTT.

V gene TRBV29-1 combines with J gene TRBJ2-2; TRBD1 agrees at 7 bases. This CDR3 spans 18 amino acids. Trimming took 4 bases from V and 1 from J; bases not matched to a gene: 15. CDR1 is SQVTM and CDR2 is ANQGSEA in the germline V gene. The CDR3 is CSVGRRPADRLNTGELFF. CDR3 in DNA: TGCAGCGTTGGGCGTCGTCCGGCGGACAGGTTGAACACCGGGGAGCTGTTTTTT.

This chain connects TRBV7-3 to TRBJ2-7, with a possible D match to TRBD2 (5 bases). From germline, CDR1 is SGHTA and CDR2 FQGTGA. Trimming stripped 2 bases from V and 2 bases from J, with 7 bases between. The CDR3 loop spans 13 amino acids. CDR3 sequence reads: CASSLSGTYEQYF. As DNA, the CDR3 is TGTGCCAGCAGCTTATCGGGGACCTACGAGCAGTACTTC. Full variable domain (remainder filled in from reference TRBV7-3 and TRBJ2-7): GAGVSQTPSNKVTEKGKYVELRCDPISGHTALYWYRQSLGQGPEFLIYFQGTGAADDSGLPNDRFFAVRPEGSVSTLKIQRTERGDSAVYLCASSLSGTYEQYFGPGTRLTVT.

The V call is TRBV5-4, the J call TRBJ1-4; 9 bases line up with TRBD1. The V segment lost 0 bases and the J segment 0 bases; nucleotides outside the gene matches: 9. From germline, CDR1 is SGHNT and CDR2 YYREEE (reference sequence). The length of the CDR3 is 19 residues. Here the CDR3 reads CASSLAPGTGSATNEKLFF. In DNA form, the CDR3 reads TGTGCCAGCAGCTTGGCCCCCGGGACAGGGAGTGCAACTAATGAAAAACTGTTTTTT.

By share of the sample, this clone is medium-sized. This chain's CDR3 is CASTRQGLYEQYF. The CDR3 nucleotides read TGTGCCAGCACTCGGCAGGGACTTTACGAGCAGTACTTC. The rearrangement joins TRBV5-6 to TRBJ2-7; TRBD2 is a possible D gene (6 bases). The CDR3 length is 13 residues. Germline assignment: CDR1 SGHDT and CDR2 YYEEEE. Trimming pared 6 bases from V and 4 bases from J, leaving 14 bases between.

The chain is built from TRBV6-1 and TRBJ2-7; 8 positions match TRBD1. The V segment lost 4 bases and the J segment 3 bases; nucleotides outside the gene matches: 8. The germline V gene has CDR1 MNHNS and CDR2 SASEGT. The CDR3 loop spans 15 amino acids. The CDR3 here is CASSGGQGAIYEQYF. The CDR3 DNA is TGTGCCAGCAGTGGTGGTCAGGGGGCGATCTACGAGCAGTACTTC.

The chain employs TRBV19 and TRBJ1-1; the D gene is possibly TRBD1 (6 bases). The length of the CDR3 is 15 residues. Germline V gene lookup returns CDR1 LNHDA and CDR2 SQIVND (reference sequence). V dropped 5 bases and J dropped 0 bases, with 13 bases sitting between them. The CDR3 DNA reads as TGTGCCAGTAGTTCACGGACAGATATGAACACTGAAGCTTTCTTT. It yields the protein CASSSRTDMNTEAFF.

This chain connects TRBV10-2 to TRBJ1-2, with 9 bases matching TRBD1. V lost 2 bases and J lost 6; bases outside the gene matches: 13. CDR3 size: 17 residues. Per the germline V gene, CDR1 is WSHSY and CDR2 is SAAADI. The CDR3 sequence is CASSEIIGDRAGHGYTF. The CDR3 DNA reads TGCGCCAGCAGTGAGATTATCGGGGACAGGGCTGGACATGGCTACACCTTC.